Sequencing of this T cell receptor beta chain was carried out in a study of OX40 agonist ivuxolimab in advanced cancers. At cycle 4 day 1, cycle 7 day 1, and baseline, blood was sampled. The repertoire was sequenced with immunoSEQ multiplex PCR; TCRdb's copy has only in-frame clones and lacks some. Altogether 82,000 or so clones are present, roughly nine tenths being singletons, with the ten largest covering roughly 1.1%. Germline CDR1 is SNHLY and CDR2 is FYNNEI. There are 13 residues in the CDR3. Trimming stripped 3 bases from V and 5 bases from J, with 7 bases between. The chain carries TRBV2 and TRBJ2-2, with D unresolved. Sequencing used CD4+ or CD8+ T cells sorted from blood, obtained in a trial of the OX40 agonist ivuxolimab. This TCR was sampled from an adult with an advanced solid tumor such as melanoma, head and neck, liver or kidney cancer. The CDR3 DNA is TGTGCCAGCAGTGAGGTGGAAACCGGGGAGCTGTTTTTT. Its translation: CASSEVETGELFF.